This T cell receptor beta chain was found in a study of blood T cell repertoires in COVID-19. The repertoire was sequenced with immunoSEQ multiplex PCR; TCRdb's copy has only in-frame clones and lacks some. The sample records about 210,000 clones, 84% being singletons. This clone has only one observation. The CDR3 consists of 16 residues. V dropped 5 bases and J dropped 0 bases, with 14 bases sitting between them. The V gene's germline CDR1 is PRHDT and CDR2 FYEKMQ (reference sequence). The rearrangement uses TRBV13 and TRBJ2-1; maybe TRBD1 (6 bases). The sequence derives from a woman aged 45 to 65 with active or convalescent COVID-19. Sequenced: peripheral blood. The CDR3 bases are TGTGCCAGCAGCCCGCCCACAGGGAGCTCCTACAATGAGCAGTTCTTC. It specifies CASSPPTGSSYNEQFF.